A selection of T cell receptor beta chains follows, all from one sample in a study of T cells in Graves' hyperthyroidism and ophthalmopathy. TCRdb called the multiplex PCR reads again in MiXCR, with one record for every CDR3 protein. Of some 350,000 distinct CDR3 sequences listed, approximately 25% were seen once; the top ten hold around 67%. Sequenced input: blood. These receptors originate from a man aged 45-60 years with Graves' hyperthyroidism. Each CDR3 is given with its conserved first and last residue. The D gene is left open where the match is weak. Only part of the rows carry a size: once, few, many, or a class if the clone is expanded.

D gene: TRBD2
J gene: TRBJ2-1
V gene: TRBV3-1
clone size: few
CDR3 protein: CASSQGGGRAYNEQFF
CDR3 DNA: TGTGCCAGCAGCCAAGGGGGCGGGAGGGCCTACAATGAGCAGTTCTTC

D gene: TRBD1
J gene: TRBJ2-1
V gene: TRBV19
clone size: NA
CDR3 protein: CASSIVDHGAGGVEQFF
CDR3 DNA: TGTGCCAGTAGTATCGTTGATCATGGAGCAGGGGGCGTGGAGCAGTTCTTC

D gene: TRBD2
J gene: TRBJ2-1
V gene: TRBV30
clone size: few
CDR3 protein: CAWSRLAGAYNEQFF
CDR3 DNA: TGTGCCTGGAGCAGACTAGCGGGAGCCTACAATGAGCAGTTCTTC

D gene: TRBD1
J gene: TRBJ1-4
V gene: TRBV27
clone size: few
CDR3 protein: CASRDRGDEKLFF
CDR3 DNA: TGTGCCAGCAGGGACAGGGGAGATGAAAAACTGTTTTTT

D gene: TRBD1
J gene: TRBJ1-2
V gene: TRBV20-1
clone size: many
CDR3 protein: CSAPHDRGYYGYTF
CDR3 DNA: TGCAGTGCCCCTCACGACAGGGGATACTATGGCTACACCTTC

D gene: NA
J gene: TRBJ1-2
V gene: TRBV5-6
clone size: few
CDR3 protein: CASSLLADNYGYTF
CDR3 DNA: TGTGCCAGCAGCTTATTGGCCGATAACTATGGCTACACCTTC

D gene: NA
J gene: TRBJ2-5
V gene: TRBV5-1
clone size: NA
CDR3 protein: CASSLQGQDQETQYF
CDR3 DNA: TGCGCCAGCAGCCTCCAGGGGCAGGACCAAGAGACCCAGTACTTC

D gene: NA
J gene: TRBJ1-5
V gene: TRBV5-5
clone size: few
CDR3 protein: CASSHLLGVDQPQHF
CDR3 DNA: TGTGCCAGCAGCCATCTTTTGGGGGTCGATCAGCCCCAGCATTTT

D gene: TRBD1
J gene: TRBJ2-2
V gene: TRBV3-1
clone size: NA
CDR3 protein: CASSQDRGGTNAGELFF
CDR3 DNA: TGTGCCAGCAGCCAGGACAGGGGGGGGACGAACGCCGGGGAGCTGTTTTTT

D gene: TRBD2
J gene: TRBJ2-1
V gene: TRBV5-1
clone size: NA
CDR3 protein: CASSLFTSGKYNEQFF
CDR3 DNA: TGCGCCAGCAGCTTGTTTACTAGCGGGAAATACAATGAGCAGTTCTTC

D gene: TRBD1
J gene: TRBJ2-2
V gene: TRBV7-9
clone size: few
CDR3 protein: CASSPRTGGVTGELFF
CDR3 DNA: TGTGCCAGCAGCCCCCGGACAGGGGGCGTCACCGGGGAGCTGTTTTTT

D gene: TRBD1
J gene: TRBJ1-2
V gene: TRBV24-1
clone size: NA
CDR3 protein: CATGQGGNYGYTF
CDR3 DNA: TGTGCCACGGGACAGGGAGGTAACTATGGCTACACCTTC

D gene: TRBD1
J gene: TRBJ1-2
V gene: TRBV27
clone size: few
CDR3 protein: CASSITGGEGYGYTF
CDR3 DNA: TGTGCCAGCAGTATAACAGGGGGCGAGGGGTATGGCTACACCTTC

D gene: TRBD2
J gene: TRBJ2-1
V gene: TRBV20-1
clone size: NA
CDR3 protein: CSASKGLAGYNEQFF
CDR3 DNA: TGCAGTGCTAGTAAGGGACTAGCGGGCTACAATGAGCAGTTCTTC

D gene: TRBD2
J gene: TRBJ2-3
V gene: TRBV11-2
clone size: many
CDR3 protein: CASSGDVAGPTDTQYF
CDR3 DNA: TGTGCCAGCAGCGGAGACGTAGCGGGACCCACAGATACGCAGTATTTT

D gene: NA
J gene: TRBJ1-3
V gene: TRBV18
clone size: few
CDR3 protein: CTSSPVSGNTIYF
CDR3 DNA: TGTACCAGCTCACCGGTCTCTGGAAACACCATATATTTT

D gene: NA
J gene: TRBJ2-7
V gene: TRBV6-1
clone size: few
CDR3 protein: CASSYGGSWGDEQYF
CDR3 DNA: TGTGCCAGCAGTTACGGAGGATCCTGGGGGGACGAGCAGTACTTC

D gene: TRBD1
J gene: TRBJ2-5
V gene: TRBV28
clone size: many
CDR3 protein: CASTPGGQETQYF
CDR3 DNA: TGTGCCAGCACCCCAGGGGGCCAAGAGACCCAGTACTTC

D gene: NA
J gene: TRBJ2-1
V gene: TRBV5-1
clone size: NA
CDR3 protein: CASSLVASPHNEQFF
CDR3 DNA: TGCGCCAGCAGCTTGGTCGCATCTCCCCACAATGAGCAGTTCTTC

D gene: NA
J gene: TRBJ1-1
V gene: TRBV28
clone size: many
CDR3 protein: CASSDSSLNTEAFF
CDR3 DNA: TGTGCCAGCAGCGACAGTTCTTTGAACACTGAAGCTTTCTTT

D gene: NA
J gene: TRBJ2-5
V gene: TRBV15
clone size: NA
CDR3 protein: CATSRGQGMETQYF
CDR3 DNA: TGTGCCACCAGCAGAGGCCAGGGGATGGAGACCCAGTACTTC

D gene: TRBD1
J gene: TRBJ2-5
V gene: TRBV5-1
clone size: NA
CDR3 protein: CASRTWGQGQETQYF
CDR3 DNA: TGCGCCAGCAGGACTTGGGGACAGGGGCAAGAGACCCAGTACTTC

D gene: NA
J gene: TRBJ1-1
V gene: TRBV7-6
clone size: few
CDR3 protein: CASVRGAEAFF
CDR3 DNA: TGTGCCAGCGTACGCGGTGCAGAAGCTTTCTTT

D gene: NA
J gene: TRBJ2-3
V gene: TRBV29-1
clone size: NA
CDR3 protein: CSVETSTTDTQYF
CDR3 DNA: TGCAGCGTTGAAACCTCTACCACAGATACGCAGTATTTT

D gene: NA
J gene: TRBJ2-7
V gene: TRBV10-2
clone size: NA
CDR3 protein: CASSEETRGSYEQYF
CDR3 DNA: TGCGCCAGCAGTGAAGAGACAAGGGGATCCTACGAGCAGTACTTC

D gene: NA
J gene: TRBJ2-2
V gene: TRBV27
clone size: NA
CDR3 protein: CASSLSVDTGELFF
CDR3 DNA: TGTGCCAGCAGTTTATCGGTGGACACCGGGGAGCTGTTTTTT

D gene: TRBD2
J gene: TRBJ2-1
V gene: TRBV5-1
clone size: NA
CDR3 protein: CASSYLAGDITNEQFF
CDR3 DNA: TGCGCCAGCAGCTATTTAGCGGGAGACATAACTAATGAGCAGTTCTTC

D gene: TRBD1
J gene: TRBJ2-7
V gene: TRBV5-1
clone size: NA
CDR3 protein: CASSSPGQTYEQYF
CDR3 DNA: TGCGCCAGCAGCTCCCCGGGACAGACCTACGAGCAGTACTTC

D gene: TRBD2
J gene: TRBJ2-1
V gene: TRBV24-1
clone size: NA
CDR3 protein: CATSDTRLAGVVAQFF
CDR3 DNA: TGTGCCACCAGTGATACCCGGCTAGCGGGAGTGGTCGCGCAGTTCTTC

D gene: NA
J gene: TRBJ1-1
V gene: TRBV9
clone size: NA
CDR3 protein: CASSADGRYGTEAFF
CDR3 DNA: TGTGCCAGCAGCGCGGACGGACGTTACGGCACTGAAGCTTTCTTT

D gene: TRBD1
J gene: TRBJ1-2
V gene: TRBV20-1
clone size: few
CDR3 protein: CSAWGQGGDGYTF
CDR3 DNA: TGCAGTGCTTGGGGACAGGGGGGAGATGGCTACACCTTC

D gene: TRBD2
J gene: TRBJ2-7
V gene: TRBV27
clone size: once
CDR3 protein: CASSSRLAGGLGEQYF
CDR3 DNA: TGTGCCAGCAGTTCCCGGCTAGCGGGAGGACTCGGGGAGCAGTACTTC

D gene: NA
J gene: TRBJ2-3
V gene: TRBV7-9
clone size: many
CDR3 protein: CASSPDTDTQYF
CDR3 DNA: TGTGCCAGCAGCCCCGACACAGATACGCAGTATTTT

D gene: NA
J gene: TRBJ2-1
V gene: TRBV14
clone size: NA
CDR3 protein: CASSQVWGLGSNEQFF
CDR3 DNA: TGTGCCAGCAGCCAAGTATGGGGACTCGGATCCAATGAGCAGTTCTTC

D gene: NA
J gene: TRBJ2-1
V gene: TRBV20-1
clone size: many
CDR3 protein: CSARAIVAGANNEQFF
CDR3 DNA: TGCAGTGCTAGAGCCATCGTCGCAGGGGCCAACAATGAGCAGTTCTTC

D gene: NA
J gene: TRBJ1-6
V gene: TRBV27
clone size: NA
CDR3 protein: CASSLWAVLRNSPLHF
CDR3 DNA: TGTGCCAGCAGTTTATGGGCGGTTTTGCGTAATTCACCCCTCCACTTT